These 18 T cell receptor beta chains were sequenced from one sample in a study of tumor-infiltrating lymphocytes in oesophageal squamous cell carcinoma. Using its own MiXCR run on the PCR reads, TCRdb lists one record per CDR3 protein. The table records about 10,000 distinct CDR3 sequences, roughly 60% of them present only once. Sequenced: esophageal tumor tissue. The receptors shown here come from a female donor with esophageal squamous cell carcinoma.

V is TRBV7-3 and J is TRBJ2-5; TRBD2 might be the D (5 bases). This CDR3 has 15 amino acids. Deletions cut 2 bases from V and 0 bases from J, with 10 bases between. CDR1 is SGHTA and CDR2 is FQGTGA in the germline V gene. The CDR3 protein is CASSLASGNQETQYF. In DNA form, the CDR3 reads TGTGCCAGCAGCTTAGCTTCCGGGAACCAAGAGACCCAGTACTTC.

The CDR3 DNA is TGTGCCAGCAGTCCCCTGTCGGGCACCGGGGAGCTGTTTTTT. Its protein is CASSPLSGTGELFF. The chain has TRBV6-1 and TRBJ2-2, with D unresolved. Germline V CDR1 and CDR2: MNHNS, SASEGT. The CDR3 has 14 residues. V shed 5 bases and J shed 4 bases, with 11 bases lying between them.

This clonotype was counted once. The chain recombines TRBV7-2 with TRBJ2-3; D is undetermined. Trimming stripped 1 base from V and 2 bases from J, with 10 bases between. Germline V gives CDR1 SGHTA, CDR2 FQGNSA. The CDR3 consists of 15 residues. CDR3 loop: CASSLVGVITDTQYF. The CDR3, as DNA: TGTGCCAGCAGCTTAGTCGGCGTGATCACAGATACGCAGTATTTT.

This clonotype was recorded a few times. The rearrangement links TRBV7-2 to TRBJ1-2; D gene unclear. The CDR3 totals 13 residues. Trimming pared 1 base from V and 2 bases from J, leaving 5 bases between. CDR1 is SGHTA and CDR2 is FQGNSA in the germline V gene. Here the CDR3 DNA reads TGTGCCAGCAGCTTAGACACAAACTATGGCTACACCTTC. This translates into CASSLDTNYGYTF.

The chain carries TRBV24-1 and TRBJ2-5, with D unresolved. The CDR3 covers 15 residues. With 6 bases removed from V and 0 bases from J, the gap between germline ends came to 13 bases. The germline gives CDR1 KGHDR, CDR2 SFDVKD. DNA of the CDR3: TGTGCCACCAGTCGGACGGACCTGTACCAAGAGACCCAGTACTTC. Protein: CATSRTDLYQETQYF.

In DNA, the CDR3 is TGTGCCAGCAGTCGAGGGCAGCGTTTACCAACAGATACGCAGTATTTT. This sequence encodes CASSRGQRLPTDTQYF. V gene TRBV6-1 combines with J gene TRBJ2-3, with D possibly matching TRBD2 (5 bases). CDR3 length: 16 residues. Germline V gene data show CDR1 as MNHNS and CDR2 as SASEGT. Trimming took 5 bases from V and 3 from J, leaving 18 bases between them.

The gene calls are TRBV7-4 and TRBJ2-1; a possible D gene is TRBD2 (7 bases). Gene TRBJ2-7 matches the end of the DNA better, so the J call may be wrong. In germline, CDR1 is SGHVT, CDR2 SQSDAQ. The CDR3 has 15 amino acids. The CDR3 DNA follows: TGTGCCAGCAGCTTGGGGGAGGGGGACCTACTCGGGCAGTACTTC. Encoded protein: CASSLGEGDLLGQYF.

The V call is TRBV3-1, the J call TRBJ2-2; D uncertain. This CDR3 comprises 14 residues. The V end lost 1 base, the J end lost 2 bases, and 5 bases lay between the germline ends. The V gene's germline CDR1 is LGHDT and CDR2 YNNKEL (reference sequence). CDR3 sequence reads: CASSQGSNTGELFF. The CDR3 coding sequence is TGTGCCAGCAGCCAAGGTAGTAACACCGGGGAGCTGTTTTTT.

About this clonotype itself: Compared with germline, one end of the junction differs, possibly owing to a read error. The chain combines TRBV6-8 with TRBJ1-6; 7 nucleotides align to TRBD1. The CDR3 runs to 14 residues. Germline assignment: CDR1 MNHGY and CDR2 SAAAGT. In nucleotides, the CDR3 is TGTGCCAGCAGTCCTATAACAGGGGAAGAGACCCAGTACTTT. It translates to CASSPITGEETQYF.

V and J are TRBV7-2 and TRBJ2-3; D remains ambiguous. Trimming left V 8 bases short and J 5 bases short, with 14 bases between. The length of the CDR3 is 13 residues. Germline CDR1 and CDR2: SGHTA and FQGNSA. The CDR3 loop reads CASLPQVGDTQYF. Written as DNA, the CDR3 is TGTGCCAGCCTACCCCAAGTTGGAGATACGCAGTATTTT.

This chain uses TRBV7-2 with TRBJ2-1; 7 bases align to TRBD1. The J call may be incorrect, as the DNA end agrees better with TRBJ1-2. Germline lookup yields CDR1 SGHTA and CDR2 FQGNSA. The CDR3 runs 14 residues. CDR3 region: CASSVRDSNYGYTF. CDR3 nucleotides: TGTGCCAGCAGCGTCAGGGACAGTAACTATGGCTACACCTTC.

The chain couples TRBV7-2 to TRBJ2-1, with no clear D. CDR3 length: 12 amino acids. With 0 bases removed from V and 6 bases from J, the gap between germline ends came to 3 bases. CDR1 SGHTA and CDR2 FQGNSA come from the germline V gene. The CDR3 DNA reads TGTGCCAGCAGCTTAGCTCGCAATGAGCAGTTCTTC. Its protein product is CASSLARNEQFF.

Concerning this clonotype itself: The junction and the germline gene differ at one end; a read error may be behind it. V gene TRBV7-2 combines with J gene TRBJ2-5; 7 bases map to TRBD1. The CDR3 extends over 14 amino acids. Germline loops: CDR1 SGHTA, CDR2 FQGNSA. CDR3 sequence: CASRWTGLNSPLHF. For the CDR3, the DNA is TGTGCCAGCAGATGGACAGGCCTCAATTCACCCCTCCACTTC.

The gene calls are TRBV7-6 and TRBJ2-7; tentatively, D is TRBD1 or TRBD2 (5 bases each). Germline lookup yields CDR1 SGHVS and CDR2 FNYEAQ. The CDR3 has 15 residues. V lost 2 bases to trimming and J lost 4 bases, with 15 bases between them. The CDR3 DNA reads as TGTGCCAGCAGCTTACAAGCCGGGACCTATTACGAGCAGTACTTC. Translated, it gives CASSLQAGTYYEQYF.

This clonotype was seen once. V is TRBV7-2 and J is TRBJ2-2, with unresolved D. The germline V and J ends were trimmed by 1 base and 1 base, with 13 bases remaining between them. Germline V gene data show CDR1 as SGHTA and CDR2 as FQGNSA. The CDR3 consists of 17 residues. CDR3 bases: TGTGCCAGCAGCTTAGAATTAAGGGCTATGAACACCGGGGAGCTGTTTTTT. Its protein is CASSLELRAMNTGELFF.

The gene calls are TRBV7-3 and TRBJ2-1; D unclear. The CDR3 is made up of 14 amino acids. V lost 2 bases and J lost 6, with 11 bases in between. Germline V gives CDR1 SGHTA, CDR2 FQGTGA. CDR3 nucleotides: TGTGCCAGCAGCTTAGGCGAAATCGGCAATGAGCAGTTCTTC. Translated: CASSLGEIGNEQFF. Filled out from reference TRBV7-3 and TRBJ2-1, the complete variable domain reads GAGVSQTPSNKVTEKGKYVELRCDPISGHTALYWYRQSLGQGPEFLIYFQGTGAADDSGLPNDRFFAVRPEGSVSTLKIQRTERGDSAVYLCASSLGEIGNEQFFGPGTRLTVL.

V usage is TRBV11-2 and J usage is TRBJ2-7; D may be TRBD2 (6 bases). The DNA matches TRBJ2-5 better at its end, which makes the J call doubtful. Germline V lookup: CDR1 SGHAT, CDR2 FQNNGV. The length of the CDR3 is 13 residues. The CDR3 here is CASSFSGRETQYF. CDR3 in DNA: TGTGCCAGCAGCTTTAGCGGCCGGGAGACCCAGTACTTC.

V is TRBV7-6 and J is TRBJ2-7, with 13 bases that match TRBD2. Looked up from germline, CDR1 is SGHVS and CDR2 is FNYEAQ. Germline trimming cut 4 bases from V and 4 bases from J; bases unmatched to any gene: 10. This CDR3 has 17 residues. Here the CDR3 DNA reads TGTGCCAGCAGCTCCGGACTAGCGGGAGAAGTGGGGTACGAGCAGTACTTC. It yields the protein CASSSGLAGEVGYEQYF. Full variable domain (remainder filled in from reference TRBV7-6 and TRBJ2-7): GAGVSQSPRYKVTKRGQDVALRCDPISGHVSLYWYRQALGQGPEFLTYFNYEAQQDKSGLPNDRFSAERPEGSISTLTIQRTEQRDSAMYRCASSSGLAGEVGYEQYFGPGTRLTVT.